This TCR beta chain came from a study of beta chain features in type 1 diabetes. Study context: Some 110 million sorted cells were examined across all samples. Study conclusions and caveats: Among patients with Type 1 diabetes, TCRB CDR3s were moderately but significantly shorter in every one of the four CD4+ subsets.

Expressed TCRB transcripts were sequenced because the isolated RNA had all been reverse transcribed beforehand. The protocol was immunoSEQ multiplex PCR, while the TCRdb copy is restricted to in-frame clones and leaves out a portion. The sample yields 200,000 to 250,000 clones, around 14% seen once. This clone was seen a few times. Its target is unknown. The CDR3 consists of 17 residues. CDR1 and CDR2 from the germline V gene are SGHVS and FQNEAQ. V lost 6 bases and J lost 5; bases outside the gene matches: 16. Each population that was sorted was more than 98% pure. This sequence was found in a man aged 25 to 40 with type 1 diabetes. The sequenced sample was naive CD4+ T cells from blood. This sequence joins TRBV7-8 and TRBJ2-1; the match to TRBD2 covers 7 bases. The chain's CDR3 is CASRPQAAGVSNNEQFF. In DNA form, the CDR3 reads TGTGCCAGCAGACCCCAGGCTGCGGGGGTAAGCAACAATGAGCAGTTCTTC.